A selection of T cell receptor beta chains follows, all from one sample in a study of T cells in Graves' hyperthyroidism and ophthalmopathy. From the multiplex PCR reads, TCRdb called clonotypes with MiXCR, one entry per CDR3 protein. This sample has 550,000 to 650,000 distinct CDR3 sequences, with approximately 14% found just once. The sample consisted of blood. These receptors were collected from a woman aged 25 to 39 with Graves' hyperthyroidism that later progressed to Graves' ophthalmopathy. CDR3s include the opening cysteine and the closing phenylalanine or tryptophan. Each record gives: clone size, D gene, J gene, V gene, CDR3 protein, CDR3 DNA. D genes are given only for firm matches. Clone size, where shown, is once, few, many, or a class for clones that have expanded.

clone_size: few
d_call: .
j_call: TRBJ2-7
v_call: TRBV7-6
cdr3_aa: CASSASSTEQYF
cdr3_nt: TGTGCCAGCAGCGCCTCTAGCACCGAGCAGTACTTC

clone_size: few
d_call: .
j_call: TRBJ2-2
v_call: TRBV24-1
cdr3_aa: CATSGGDGSSGPGELFF
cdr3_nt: TGTGCCACCAGTGGCGGGGACGGCTCATCGGGCCCCGGGGAGCTGTTTTTT

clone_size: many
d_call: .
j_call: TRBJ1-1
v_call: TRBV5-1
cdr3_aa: CASSFRDMNTEAFF
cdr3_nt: TGCGCCAGCAGCTTCAGAGACATGAACACTGAAGCTTTCTTT

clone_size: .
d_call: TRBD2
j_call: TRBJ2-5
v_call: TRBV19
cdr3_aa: CASTDAGLANSGGETQYF
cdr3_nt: TGTGCCAGTACCGATGCGGGACTAGCAAATAGCGGCGGGGAGACCCAGTACTTC

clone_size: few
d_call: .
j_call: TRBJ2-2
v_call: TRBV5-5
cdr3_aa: CASSPQNRALTGELFF
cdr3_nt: TGTGCCAGCAGCCCTCAGAACCGGGCCCTCACCGGGGAGCTGTTTTTT

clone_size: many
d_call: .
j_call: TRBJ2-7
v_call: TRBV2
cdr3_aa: CASSGHQQYF
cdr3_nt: TGTGCCAGCAGTGGTCACCAGCAGTACTTC

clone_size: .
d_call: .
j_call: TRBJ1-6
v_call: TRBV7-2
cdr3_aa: CASSLVVGDSYNSPLHF
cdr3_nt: TGTGCCAGCAGCTTAGTGGTAGGGGACTCCTATAATTCACCCCTCCACTTT

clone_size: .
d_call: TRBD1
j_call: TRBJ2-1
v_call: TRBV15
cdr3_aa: CATSPRTGIDEQFF
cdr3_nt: TGTGCCACCAGCCCCCGGACAGGGATTGATGAGCAGTTCTTC

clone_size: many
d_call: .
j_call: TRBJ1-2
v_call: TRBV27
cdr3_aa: CASSPKIHLKGYTF
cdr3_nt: TGTGCCAGCAGTCCGAAGATACATCTGAAAGGCTACACCTTC

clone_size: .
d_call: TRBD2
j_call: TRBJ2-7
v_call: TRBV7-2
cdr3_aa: CASSLNGGAPFIHEQYF
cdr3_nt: TGTGCCAGCAGCTTAAACGGGGGGGCGCCGTTCATCCACGAGCAGTACTTC

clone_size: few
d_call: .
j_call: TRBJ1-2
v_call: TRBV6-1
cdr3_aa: CASTRGSLWGYTF
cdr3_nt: TGTGCCAGCACCAGGGGATCCCTATGGGGCTACACCTTC

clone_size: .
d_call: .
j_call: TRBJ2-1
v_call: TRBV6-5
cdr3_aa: CASSYEGGAWNNEQFF
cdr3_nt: TGTGCCAGCAGTTACGAGGGCGGAGCGTGGAACAATGAGCAGTTCTTC

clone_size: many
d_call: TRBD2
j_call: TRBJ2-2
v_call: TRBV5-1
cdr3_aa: CASIGDYPGELFF
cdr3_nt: TGCGCCAGCATCGGGGACTATCCCGGGGAGCTGTTTTTT

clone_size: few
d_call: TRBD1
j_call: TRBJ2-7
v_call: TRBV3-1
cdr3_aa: CASSQDRRQGYEQYF
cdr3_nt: TGTGCCAGCAGCCAAGATCGCAGACAGGGCTACGAGCAGTACTTC

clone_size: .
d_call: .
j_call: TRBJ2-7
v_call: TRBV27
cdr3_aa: CASSPGTSEYNEQYF
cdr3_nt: TGTGCCAGCAGTCCTGGGACCTCGGAATATAACGAGCAGTACTTC

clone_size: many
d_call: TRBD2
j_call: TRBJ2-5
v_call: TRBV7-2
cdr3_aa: CASSLVLGGRGETQYF
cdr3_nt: TGTGCCAGCAGCTTAGTACTGGGCGGGAGAGGAGAGACCCAGTACTTC

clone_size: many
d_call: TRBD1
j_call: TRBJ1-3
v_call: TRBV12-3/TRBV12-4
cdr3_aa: CASSPGQASVSGNTIYF
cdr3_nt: TGTGCCAGCAGTCCAGGACAGGCTTCGGTCTCTGGAAACACCATATATTTT

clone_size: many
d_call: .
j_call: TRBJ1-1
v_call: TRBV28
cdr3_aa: CASSEVNTEAFF
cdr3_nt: TGTGCCAGCAGTGAGGTGAACACTGAAGCTTTCTTT

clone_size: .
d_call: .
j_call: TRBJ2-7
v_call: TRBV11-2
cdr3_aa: CASSPTAWTATNYEQYF
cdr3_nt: TGTGCCAGCAGTCCCACGGCGTGGACAGCGACAAACTACGAGCAGTACTTC

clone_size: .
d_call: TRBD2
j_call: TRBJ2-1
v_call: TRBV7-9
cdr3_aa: CASSLSLAGVYVSYNEQFF
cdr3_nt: TGTGCCAGCAGCTTATCTCTAGCGGGAGTCTACGTCTCCTACAATGAGCAGTTCTTC

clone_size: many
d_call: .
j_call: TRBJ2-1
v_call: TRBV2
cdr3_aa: CASLTGVPSNEQFF
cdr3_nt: TGTGCCAGTCTGACGGGGGTTCCGTCTAATGAGCAGTTCTTC

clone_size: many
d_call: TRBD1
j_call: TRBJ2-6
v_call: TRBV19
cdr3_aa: CASSIVGQALGGANVLTF
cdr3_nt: TGTGCCAGTAGTATAGTTGGACAGGCACTAGGTGGGGCCAACGTCCTGACTTTC

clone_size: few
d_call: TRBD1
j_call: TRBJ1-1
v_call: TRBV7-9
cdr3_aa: CASSKRGGEIMNTEAFF
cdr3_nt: TGTGCCAGCAGCAAAAGAGGGGGCGAGATCATGAACACTGAAGCTTTCTTT

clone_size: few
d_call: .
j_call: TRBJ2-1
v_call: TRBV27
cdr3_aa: CASSLMDADNEQFF
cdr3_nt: TGTGCCAGCAGTTTAATGGACGCGGACAATGAGCAGTTCTTC

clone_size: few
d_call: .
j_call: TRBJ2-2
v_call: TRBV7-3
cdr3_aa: CASSFQTTGELFF
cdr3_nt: TGTGCCAGCAGCTTCCAGACCACCGGGGAGCTGTTTTTT

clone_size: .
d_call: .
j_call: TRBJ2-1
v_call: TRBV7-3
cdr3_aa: CASSPSRVSSYNEQFF
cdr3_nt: TGTGCCAGCAGCCCCTCCCGGGTGAGCTCCTACAATGAGCAGTTCTTC

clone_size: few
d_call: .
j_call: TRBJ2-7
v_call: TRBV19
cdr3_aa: CASTPGSLYEQYF
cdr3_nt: TGTGCCAGTACTCCGGGTTCCCTCTACGAGCAGTACTTC

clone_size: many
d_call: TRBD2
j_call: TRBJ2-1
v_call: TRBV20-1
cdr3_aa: CSARGRSAGGQNNEQFF
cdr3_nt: TGCAGTGCTAGGGGAAGGTCAGCGGGAGGGCAGAACAATGAGCAGTTCTTC

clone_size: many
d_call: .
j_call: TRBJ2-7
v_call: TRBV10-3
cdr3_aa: CAISGGERSSYEQYF
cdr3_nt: TGTGCCATCAGTGGGGGGGAAAGGAGCTCCTACGAGCAGTACTTC

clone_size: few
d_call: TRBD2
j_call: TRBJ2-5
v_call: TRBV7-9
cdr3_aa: CAITGGEQETQYF
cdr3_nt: TGTGCCATCACGGGAGGGGAACAAGAGACCCAGTACTTC

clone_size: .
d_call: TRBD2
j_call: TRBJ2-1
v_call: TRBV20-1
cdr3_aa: CSAGDRPAGGPGEQFF
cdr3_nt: TGCAGTGCTGGAGATCGACCAGCGGGAGGGCCGGGTGAGCAGTTCTTC

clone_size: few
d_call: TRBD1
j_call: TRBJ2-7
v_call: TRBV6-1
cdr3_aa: CASSLGRDSSEQYF
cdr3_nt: TGTGCCAGCAGCCTAGGCCGGGACAGTTCCGAGCAGTACTTC

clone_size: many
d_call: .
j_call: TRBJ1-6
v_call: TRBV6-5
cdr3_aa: CASSYSGPSDSPLHF
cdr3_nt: TGTGCCAGCAGTTACTCGGGGCCGTCGGATTCACCCCTCCACTTT

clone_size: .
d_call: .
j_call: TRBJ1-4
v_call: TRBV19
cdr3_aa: CASSIGQINEKLFF
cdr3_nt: TGTGCCAGTAGTATTGGGCAGATTAATGAAAAACTGTTTTTT

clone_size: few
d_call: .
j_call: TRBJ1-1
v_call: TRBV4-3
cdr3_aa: CASSQDWGEGSIDTEAFF
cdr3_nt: TGCGCCAGCAGCCAAGATTGGGGGGAGGGTAGCATTGACACTGAAGCTTTCTTT

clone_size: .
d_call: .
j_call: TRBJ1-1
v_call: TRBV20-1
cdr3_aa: CSARGQGAEAFF
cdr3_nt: TGCAGTGCTAGGGGCCAGGGAGCTGAAGCTTTCTTT

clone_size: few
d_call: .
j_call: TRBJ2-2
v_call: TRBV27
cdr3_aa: CASSLSIDSGNTGELFF
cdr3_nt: TGTGCCAGCAGTTTATCGATCGATAGCGGGAACACCGGGGAGCTGTTTTTT

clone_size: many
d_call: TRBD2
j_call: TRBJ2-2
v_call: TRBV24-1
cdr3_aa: CATEPPVSREVPGELFF
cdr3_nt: TGTGCCACCGAACCCCCCGTCTCGCGGGAGGTCCCCGGGGAGCTGTTTTTT

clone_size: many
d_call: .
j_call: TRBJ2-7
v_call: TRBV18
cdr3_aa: CASSATEKSHHEQYF
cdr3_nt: TGTGCCAGCTCCGCGACAGAGAAAAGCCACCACGAGCAGTACTTC

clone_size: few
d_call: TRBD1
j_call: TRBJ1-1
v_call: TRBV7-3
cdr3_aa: CASSGMQGAAFF
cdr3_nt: TGTGCCAGCAGCGGGATGCAGGGGGCTGCTTTCTTT

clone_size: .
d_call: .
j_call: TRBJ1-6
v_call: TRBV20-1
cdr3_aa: CSARAPGAPNSPLHF
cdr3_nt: TGCAGTGCTAGGGCTCCCGGGGCCCCTAATTCACCCCTCCACTTT

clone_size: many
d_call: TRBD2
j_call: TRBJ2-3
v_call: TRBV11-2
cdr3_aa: CASSFPTSGRTDTQYF
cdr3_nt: TGTGCCAGCAGCTTCCCGACTAGCGGGAGGACAGATACGCAGTATTTT

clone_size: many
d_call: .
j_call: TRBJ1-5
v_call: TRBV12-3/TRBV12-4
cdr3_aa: CASTLQDEQPQHF
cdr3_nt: TGTGCCAGCACCCTACAGGACGAACAGCCCCAGCATTTT

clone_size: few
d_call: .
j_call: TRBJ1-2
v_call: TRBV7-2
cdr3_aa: CASSSGFGLNYGYTF
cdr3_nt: TGTGCCAGCAGCTCAGGTTTTGGCCTAAACTATGGCTACACCTTC

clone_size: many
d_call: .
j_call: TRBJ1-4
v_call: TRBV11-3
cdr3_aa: CASTTGRTEKLFF
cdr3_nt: TGTGCCAGCACCACCGGGAGAACGGAAAAACTGTTTTTT

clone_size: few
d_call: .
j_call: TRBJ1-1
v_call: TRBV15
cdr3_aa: CATSTPSGGGVITEAFF
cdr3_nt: TGTGCCACCAGCACCCCGTCGGGGGGGGGCGTGATCACTGAAGCTTTCTTT

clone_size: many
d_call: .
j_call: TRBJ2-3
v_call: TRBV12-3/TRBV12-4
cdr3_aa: CASSRRQIDTQYF
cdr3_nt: TGTGCCAGCAGTAGAAGACAGATAGATACGCAGTATTTT

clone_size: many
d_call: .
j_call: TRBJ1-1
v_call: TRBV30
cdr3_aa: CAWSARYTEAFF
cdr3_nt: TGTGCCTGGAGTGCAAGGTACACTGAAGCTTTCTTT

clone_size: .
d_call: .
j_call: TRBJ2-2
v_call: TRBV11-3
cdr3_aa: CASSLGTATPTQNTGELFF
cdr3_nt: TGTGCCAGCAGCTTAGGGACAGCCACGCCAACCCAGAACACCGGGGAGCTGTTTTTT

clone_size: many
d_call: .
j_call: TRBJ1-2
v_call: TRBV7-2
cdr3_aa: CASSVGAVYGYTF
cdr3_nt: TGTGCCAGCAGCGTTGGGGCGGTTTATGGCTACACCTTC

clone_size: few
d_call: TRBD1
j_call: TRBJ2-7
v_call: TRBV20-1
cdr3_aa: CSARADGQGEVYEQYF
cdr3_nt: TGCAGTGCTAGAGCCGACGGACAGGGGGAGGTCTACGAGCAGTACTTC

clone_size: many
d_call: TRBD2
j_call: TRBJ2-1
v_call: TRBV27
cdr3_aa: CASSFSLLAGDYNEQFF
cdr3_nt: TGTGCCAGCAGTTTTTCTCTACTAGCGGGAGATTACAATGAGCAGTTCTTC

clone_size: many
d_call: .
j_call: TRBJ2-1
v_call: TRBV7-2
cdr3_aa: CASIPIPTSYNEQFF
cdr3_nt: TGTGCCAGCATCCCCATTCCTACCAGCTACAATGAGCAGTTCTTC